A selection of T cell receptor beta chains follows, all from one sample in a study of a mutant IDH1 vaccine in newly diagnosed glioma. Generated by immunoSEQ multiplex PCR, the TCRdb table keeps only in-frame clones and is missing some. The table shows roughly 110,000 clones, with roughly nine tenths occurring only once. No antigen has been assigned to these receptors. The sample was PBMCs, taken from a glioma patient whose treatment included an IDH1 peptide vaccine. Every receptor here comes from a woman aged 45-60 years with glioma. Both conserved end residues are part of each CDR3. Fields, in order: D gene, V gene, J gene, clone size, CDR3 DNA, CDR3 protein. The D gene is left open where the match is weak. A row's size may be missing; if present it is once, few, many or a size class.

d_gene: NA
v_gene: TRBV7-3
j_gene: TRBJ1-3
abundance: NA
CDR3nt: TGTGCCAGCAGCTTAACGGGCGCGGGAGCTGGAAACACCATATATTTT
CDR3aa: CASSLTGAGAGNTIYF

d_gene: NA
v_gene: TRBV27
j_gene: TRBJ2-7
abundance: NA
CDR3nt: TGTGCCAGCAGACCAGCGGTGGCCTACGAGCAGTACTTC
CDR3aa: CASRPAVAYEQYF

d_gene: TRBD1
v_gene: TRBV11-2
j_gene: TRBJ2-7
abundance: NA
CDR3nt: TGTGCCAGCAGCTGGGGACAGGGGTCCTACGAGCAGTACTTC
CDR3aa: CASSWGQGSYEQYF

d_gene: TRBD2
v_gene: TRBV5-1
j_gene: TRBJ2-2
abundance: NA
CDR3nt: TGCGCCAGCAGCTTTAGCCTAGCGGGGAACACCGGGGAGCTGTTTTTT
CDR3aa: CASSFSLAGNTGELFF

d_gene: TRBD1
v_gene: TRBV19
j_gene: TRBJ2-1
abundance: NA
CDR3nt: TGTGCCGCCTCCGGGACAGGGACCTACAATGAGCAGTTCTTC
CDR3aa: CAASGTGTYNEQFF

d_gene: NA
v_gene: TRBV10-3
j_gene: TRBJ2-5
abundance: NA
CDR3nt: TGTGCCGCCCGACAGGGGCTTGGCGGGAGGGCCGCCGAGACCCAGTACTTC
CDR3aa: CAARQGLGGRAAETQYF

d_gene: NA
v_gene: TRBV29-1
j_gene: TRBJ2-5
abundance: NA
CDR3nt: TGCAGCGTTGCGGCGCGAGAGACCCAGTACTTC
CDR3aa: CSVAARETQYF

d_gene: NA
v_gene: TRBV2
j_gene: TRBJ1-4
abundance: once
CDR3nt: TGTGCCAGCAGTGGTAGTGTTACAACAACTAATGAAAAACTGTTTTTT
CDR3aa: CASSGSVTTTNEKLFF

d_gene: NA
v_gene: TRBV9
j_gene: TRBJ2-5
abundance: NA
CDR3nt: TGTGCCAGCAGCGTAGGGGACGACAGAGAGACCCAGTACTTC
CDR3aa: CASSVGDDRETQYF

d_gene: TRBD2
v_gene: TRBV5-4
j_gene: TRBJ2-1
abundance: NA
CDR3nt: TGTGCCAGCAGCTCTCATAGCGGGAGGGGCTACAATGAGCAGTTCTTC
CDR3aa: CASSSHSGRGYNEQFF

d_gene: TRBD1
v_gene: TRBV29-1
j_gene: TRBJ1-2
abundance: NA
CDR3nt: TGCAGCGTTGAAGATCGACAGGGGGCACGTCGTGTCTATGGCTACACCTTC
CDR3aa: CSVEDRQGARRVYGYTF

d_gene: TRBD1
v_gene: TRBV4-1
j_gene: TRBJ1-5
abundance: NA
CDR3nt: TGCGCCAGCAGCCATAGGACAGGGCGGATTAGCAATCAGCCCCAGCATTTT
CDR3aa: CASSHRTGRISNQPQHF

d_gene: NA
v_gene: TRBV28
j_gene: TRBJ1-3
abundance: NA
CDR3nt: TGTGCCAGCACACCCAGGGGAGCGTCTGGAAACACCATATATTTT
CDR3aa: CASTPRGASGNTIYF

d_gene: NA
v_gene: TRBV2
j_gene: TRBJ2-1
abundance: NA
CDR3nt: TGTGCCAGCAGTAAGTTGGCGGTTGGCTACAATGAGCAGTTCTTC
CDR3aa: CASSKLAVGYNEQFF

d_gene: NA
v_gene: TRBV5-1
j_gene: TRBJ2-6
abundance: NA
CDR3nt: TGCGCCAGCAGCTTGCTAGGAAGGAGCTCTGGGGCCAACGTCCTGACTTTC
CDR3aa: CASSLLGRSSGANVLTF

d_gene: NA
v_gene: TRBV6-6
j_gene: TRBJ1-1
abundance: NA
CDR3nt: TGTGCCAGCAGTACTGGGGAGGCCACTGAAGCTTTCTTT
CDR3aa: CASSTGEATEAFF

d_gene: TRBD1
v_gene: TRBV4-1
j_gene: TRBJ1-2
abundance: NA
CDR3nt: TGCGCCAGCAGCCAAGATCGACAGGGCGGCATCGGCTACACCTTC
CDR3aa: CASSQDRQGGIGYTF

d_gene: NA
v_gene: TRBV25-1
j_gene: TRBJ2-7
abundance: NA
CDR3nt: TGTGCCAGCGCCGGATCAGGGGCCTACGAGCAGTACTTC
CDR3aa: CASAGSGAYEQYF

d_gene: NA
v_gene: TRBV18
j_gene: TRBJ2-7
abundance: NA
CDR3nt: TGTGCCAGCTCACTTAACATAAGAGGGGACCCCGCCTACGAGCAGTACTTC
CDR3aa: CASSLNIRGDPAYEQYF

d_gene: NA
v_gene: TRBV21-1
j_gene: TRBJ2-5
abundance: NA
CDR3nt: TGTGCCAGCATGATCGGGTGGCAAGAGACCCAGTACTTC
CDR3aa: CASMIGWQETQYF

d_gene: NA
v_gene: TRBV2
j_gene: TRBJ1-2
abundance: NA
CDR3nt: TGTGCCAGGAAAGACACCGCCGGTGGCTACACCTTC
CDR3aa: CARKDTAGGYTF

d_gene: NA
v_gene: TRBV4-2
j_gene: TRBJ1-5
abundance: NA
CDR3nt: TGTGCCAGCAGCCAAGAATCGGGCCCCAATTGGCCCCAGCATTTT
CDR3aa: CASSQESGPNWPQHF

d_gene: NA
v_gene: TRBV7-2
j_gene: TRBJ2-7
abundance: NA
CDR3nt: TGTGCCAGCAGCCGGGGGACAGACGAGCAGTACTTC
CDR3aa: CASSRGTDEQYF

d_gene: TRBD2
v_gene: TRBV28
j_gene: TRBJ2-5
abundance: NA
CDR3nt: TGTGCCAGCAGTTCAATTCTAGCGGGTTTCCAAGAGACCCAGTACTTC
CDR3aa: CASSSILAGFQETQYF

d_gene: TRBD2
v_gene: TRBV6-1
j_gene: TRBJ2-3
abundance: NA
CDR3nt: TGTGCCAGCAGGACTAGCGGGGCTAGCACAGATACGCAGTATTTT
CDR3aa: CASRTSGASTDTQYF

d_gene: NA
v_gene: TRBV5-1
j_gene: TRBJ1-5
abundance: NA
CDR3nt: TGCGCCAGCAGCTTGTGGGGAGAGAGCAATCAGCCCCAGCATTTT
CDR3aa: CASSLWGESNQPQHF

d_gene: TRBD2
v_gene: TRBV28
j_gene: TRBJ2-7
abundance: NA
CDR3nt: TGTGCCAGCAGCTGGGCGGGGGGCTCCTACGAGCAGTACTTC
CDR3aa: CASSWAGGSYEQYF

d_gene: TRBD2
v_gene: TRBV5-1
j_gene: TRBJ2-5
abundance: NA
CDR3nt: TGCGCCAGCAGAGGGACTAGCGGCCAAGAGACCCAGTACTTC
CDR3aa: CASRGTSGQETQYF

d_gene: TRBD1
v_gene: TRBV27
j_gene: TRBJ2-7
abundance: NA
CDR3nt: TGTGCCAGCAGTGGTCCTGGACAGGGAGGCTACGAGCAGTACTTC
CDR3aa: CASSGPGQGGYEQYF

d_gene: NA
v_gene: TRBV5-1
j_gene: TRBJ1-2
abundance: NA
CDR3nt: TGCGCCAGCAGCTTAATGGAGGACTGGTCCTATGGCTACACCTTC
CDR3aa: CASSLMEDWSYGYTF

d_gene: NA
v_gene: TRBV18
j_gene: TRBJ1-5
abundance: NA
CDR3nt: TGTGCCAGCTCACCACTGGACACTAGCAATCAGCCCCAGCATTTT
CDR3aa: CASSPLDTSNQPQHF

d_gene: NA
v_gene: TRBV15
j_gene: TRBJ1-1
abundance: NA
CDR3nt: TGTGCCACCAGCACCCCCTGGGGGACGGTGAACACTGAAGCTTTCTTT
CDR3aa: CATSTPWGTVNTEAFF

d_gene: NA
v_gene: TRBV6-1
j_gene: TRBJ2-7
abundance: NA
CDR3nt: TGTGCCAGCAGTGATAAGAGGATTAAGCAGTACTTC
CDR3aa: CASSDKRIKQYF

d_gene: TRBD1
v_gene: TRBV7-3
j_gene: TRBJ1-1
abundance: few
CDR3nt: TGTGCCAGCAGCGTCCAGGGGGGCACTGAAGCTTTCTTT
CDR3aa: CASSVQGGTEAFF

d_gene: NA
v_gene: TRBV10-3
j_gene: TRBJ2-5
abundance: once
CDR3nt: TGTGCCATCAGTGTTAGGGGAGAGACCCAGTACTTC
CDR3aa: CAISVRGETQYF

d_gene: NA
v_gene: TRBV29-1
j_gene: TRBJ1-1
abundance: NA
CDR3nt: TGCAGCGCACCGGAAGGGCCATACGGGAACACTGAAGCTTTCTTT
CDR3aa: CSAPEGPYGNTEAFF

d_gene: NA
v_gene: TRBV5-4
j_gene: TRBJ1-1
abundance: NA
CDR3nt: TGTGCCAGCAGCCGGACGGGGAACACTGAAGCTTTCTTT
CDR3aa: CASSRTGNTEAFF

d_gene: NA
v_gene: TRBV29-1
j_gene: TRBJ2-3
abundance: NA
CDR3nt: TGCAGCGTTGCTAGGCTCGGAGATACGCAGTATTTT
CDR3aa: CSVARLGDTQYF

d_gene: TRBD1
v_gene: TRBV5-1
j_gene: TRBJ1-2
abundance: NA
CDR3nt: TGCGCCAGCAGCGCAACAGGGGGCTTGAACTGGAATGGCTACACCTTC
CDR3aa: CASSATGGLNWNGYTF

d_gene: NA
v_gene: TRBV5-1
j_gene: TRBJ1-5
abundance: NA
CDR3nt: TGCGCCAGCAGCTTTCTCGGCAATCAGCCCCAGCATTTT
CDR3aa: CASSFLGNQPQHF

d_gene: NA
v_gene: TRBV9
j_gene: TRBJ2-6
abundance: NA
CDR3nt: TGTGCCAGCAGCGTAACGGGGTCTGGGGCCAACGTCCTGACTTTC
CDR3aa: CASSVTGSGANVLTF

d_gene: NA
v_gene: TRBV5-4
j_gene: TRBJ2-7
abundance: NA
CDR3nt: TGTGCCAGCAGCTCCGAGGGGGGGAGGGGCTACGAGCAGTACTTC
CDR3aa: CASSSEGGRGYEQYF

d_gene: TRBD1
v_gene: TRBV19
j_gene: TRBJ1-1
abundance: NA
CDR3nt: TGTGCCAGTAGTACTGGACAGGGCGCAATTCCTATGAACACTGAAGCTTTCTTT
CDR3aa: CASSTGQGAIPMNTEAFF

d_gene: NA
v_gene: TRBV19
j_gene: TRBJ2-1
abundance: NA
CDR3nt: TGTGCCAGTAGCAGAGGGCTAGCTACGAGAGATGAGCAGTTCTTC
CDR3aa: CASSRGLATRDEQFF

d_gene: NA
v_gene: TRBV2
j_gene: TRBJ1-4
abundance: NA
CDR3nt: TGTGCCAGCACCCCGGGACACAGCAATGAAAAACTGTTTTTT
CDR3aa: CASTPGHSNEKLFF

d_gene: TRBD1
v_gene: TRBV7-9
j_gene: TRBJ1-4
abundance: once
CDR3nt: TGTGCCAGCAGCTCGACAGGGGGCTTGGAAAAACTGTTTTTT
CDR3aa: CASSSTGGLEKLFF

d_gene: NA
v_gene: TRBV10-3
j_gene: TRBJ2-7
abundance: NA
CDR3nt: TGTGCCACCTATAGGGGTTCGACCGGCGGGGAAGTCCCGGGACAGGAGCAGTACTTC
CDR3aa: CATYRGSTGGEVPGQEQYF

d_gene: NA
v_gene: TRBV6-5
j_gene: TRBJ2-5
abundance: NA
CDR3nt: TGTGCCAGCAGTACCGGGACCTCCTGGGATGCCCAGTACTTC
CDR3aa: CASSTGTSWDAQYF

d_gene: TRBD2
v_gene: TRBV7-9
j_gene: TRBJ2-7
abundance: NA
CDR3nt: TGTGCCAGCAGCCCCAGGGAGGGGCAAACCTACGAGCAGTACTTC
CDR3aa: CASSPREGQTYEQYF

d_gene: TRBD2
v_gene: TRBV28
j_gene: TRBJ2-7
abundance: NA
CDR3nt: TGTGCCAGCAGCCCCGGGACTAGCGGGGCCTACGAGCAGTACTTC
CDR3aa: CASSPGTSGAYEQYF

d_gene: NA
v_gene: TRBV9
j_gene: TRBJ2-2
abundance: NA
CDR3nt: TGTGCCAGCAGCCCAGGGGGGGGCTCCGGGGAGCTGTTTTTT
CDR3aa: CASSPGGGSGELFF

d_gene: NA
v_gene: TRBV7-9
j_gene: TRBJ2-7
abundance: NA
CDR3nt: TGTGCCAGCAGCTTATCTATTCTCAACGAGCAGTACTTC
CDR3aa: CASSLSILNEQYF

d_gene: NA
v_gene: TRBV5-1
j_gene: TRBJ1-4
abundance: NA
CDR3nt: TGCGCCAGCAGCTTCGGTGCAACTAATGAAAAACTGTTTTTT
CDR3aa: CASSFGATNEKLFF

d_gene: NA
v_gene: TRBV25-1
j_gene: TRBJ1-6
abundance: NA
CDR3nt: TGTGCCAGCAAAAACTCCTATAATTCACCCCTCCACTTT
CDR3aa: CASKNSYNSPLHF

d_gene: NA
v_gene: TRBV6-1
j_gene: TRBJ2-5
abundance: NA
CDR3nt: TGTGCCAGCACGGCAGGAGCGGAGGAGACCCAGTACTTC
CDR3aa: CASTAGAEETQYF